This TCR beta chain was found in a study of blood T cell repertoires in COVID-19. Clones were read by immunoSEQ multiplex PCR, and TCRdb kept only the in-frame ones, dropping some. The sample includes roughly 200,000 clones, around 82% of them seen just once. Recovered status in Cohort 3 required two negative PCRs, clearance, or symptom resolution. Per germline, CDR1 SGHNT and CDR2 YYREEE (reference sequence). The J segment lost 8 bases and the V segment lost 4 bases, leaving 8 bases of the junction unmatched. The CDR3 consists of 13 residues. This TCR came from a man aged 40-55 years who had recovered from COVID-19. The sequenced material came from PBMCs or T cells enriched from blood (not recorded which). The chain has TRBV5-4 and TRBJ1-2, with TRBD1 matching over 7 bases. This CDR3 is CASSLDTGAGYTF. DNA of the CDR3: TGTGCCAGCAGCCTAGACACAGGGGCCGGCTACACCTTC.